This TCR beta chain was profiled in a study of CD8+CD57+ T cells in acquired aplastic anemia (dated by TCRdb to between 2017 and 2018). Some background on the complete study: A mean of roughly 2.9 ug of DNA, ranging from roughly 0.19 to 27.4 ug, was extracted from sorted CD4+ and CD8+ cells. A CD8+CD57+ expansion meant a frequency higher than the mean frequency seen in healthy subjects.

The investigation overall reported the following: CD8+ Simpson's diversity did not differ significantly between patients and healthy controls (P=0.060). Roughly 30 CD8+ CDR3 sequences were shared between patients and controls but appeared highly expressed in patients and within their immunodominant clones.

Profiling of TCR beta VDJ combinations and CDR3 sequences used genomic DNA as the template. An Illumina HiSeq 2000 was used for TCR repertoire sequencing. From the authors' description of their analysis: Repertoires were assessed using TRBV/TRBJ rearrangement plots, CDR3 size and DJ length profiles, and Simpson's diversity index. Whichever DNA sequence was most abundant in the deep sequencing data was defined as the immunodominant clone. CDR3 amino acid sequences were screened for sharing across subjects and compared with published repertoires and the VDJdb database. The public reads were reanalyzed by TCRdb: fastp trimming at Q25, MiXCR alignment, in-frame beta chains only. Each record represents a unique CDR3 protein, reported with the most common genes and DNA among its rows. TCRdb, rather than the study authors, made the V and J calls. The sample records some 200,000 distinct CDR3 sequences, around half of which are singletons. More than 1.5% of the sample is held by the ten biggest clonotypes.

Including cysteine and phenylalanine, the CDR3 has 17 amino acids. The read is trimmed to its CDR3 DNA, 51 bases read in frame from base 1. Based on the germline V gene, the CDR1 and CDR2 sequences are ENHRY and SYGVKD. Trimmed from V: 2 bases; trimmed from J: 6 bases; junction bases lacking a gene match: 11. The patients picked for sequencing were ones in whom flow cytometry had shown an expansion of CD8+CD57+ cells. All patients had severe acquired aplastic anemia diagnosed by International Study of Aplastic Anemia and Agranulocytosis and Camitta criteria. No patient had received any therapy when blood was sampled. In the study, sorted CD4+ and CD8+ blood T cells from patients with severe aplastic anemia and from healthy subjects underwent deep sequencing of TCR repertoires. Patients were enrolled in the USA under clinicaltrials.gov protocols 00001620, 01623167, 00001397, 00071045, 00081523 and 00961064. Ficoll-Paque density gradient centrifugation was used to isolate peripheral blood mononuclear cells. CD4+ and CD8+ T cells were sorted by FACS or magnetic beads before DNA extraction.

On this clonotype itself: This receptor's antigen is unknown. Base-call qualities are not available, and no considerably larger clone is one nucleotide away.

The chain links TRBV10-3 with TRBJ1-5, with 9 middle bases fitting TRBD1. Sequencing was performed on sorted CD4+, CD8+, or CD8+CD57+ T cells (not recorded which) from PBMCs. The receptor was isolated from a human donor with aplastic anemia. The CDR3 loop reads CAISENTGTGSSQPQHF. The DNA sequence is as follows: TGTGCCATCAGTGAGAATACCGGGACAGGGAGTAGTCAGCCCCAGCATTTT.